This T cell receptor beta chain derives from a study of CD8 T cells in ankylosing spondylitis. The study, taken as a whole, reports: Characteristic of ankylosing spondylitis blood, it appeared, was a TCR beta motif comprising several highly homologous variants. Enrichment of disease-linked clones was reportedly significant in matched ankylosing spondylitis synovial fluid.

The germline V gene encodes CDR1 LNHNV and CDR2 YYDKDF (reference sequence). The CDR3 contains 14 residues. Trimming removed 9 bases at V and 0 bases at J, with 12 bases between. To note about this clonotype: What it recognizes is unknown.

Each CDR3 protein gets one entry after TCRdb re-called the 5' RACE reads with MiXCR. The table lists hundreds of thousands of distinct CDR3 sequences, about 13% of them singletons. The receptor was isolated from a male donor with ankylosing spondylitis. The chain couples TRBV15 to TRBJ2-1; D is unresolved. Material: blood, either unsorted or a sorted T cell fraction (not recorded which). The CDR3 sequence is CATTRTSSYNEQFF. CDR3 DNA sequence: TGTGCCACGACCAGGACCAGCTCCTACAATGAGCAGTTCTTC.